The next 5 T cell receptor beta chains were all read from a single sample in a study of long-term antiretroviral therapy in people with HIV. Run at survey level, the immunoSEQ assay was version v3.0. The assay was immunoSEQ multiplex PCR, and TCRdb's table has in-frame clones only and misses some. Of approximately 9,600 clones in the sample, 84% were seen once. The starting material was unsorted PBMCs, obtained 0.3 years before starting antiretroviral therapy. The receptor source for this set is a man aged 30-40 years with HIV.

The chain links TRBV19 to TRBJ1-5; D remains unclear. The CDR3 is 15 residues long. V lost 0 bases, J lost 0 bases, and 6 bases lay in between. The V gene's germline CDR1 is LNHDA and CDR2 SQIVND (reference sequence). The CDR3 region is CASSIESNSNQPQHF. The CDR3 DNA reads TGTGCCAGTAGTATAGAAAGCAATAGCAATCAGCCCCAGCATTTT.

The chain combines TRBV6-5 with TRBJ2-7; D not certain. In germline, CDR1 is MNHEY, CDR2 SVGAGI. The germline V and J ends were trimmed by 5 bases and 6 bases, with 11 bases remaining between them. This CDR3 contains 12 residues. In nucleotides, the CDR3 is TGTGCCAGCAGTCGTAGCCGTAGCGAGCAGTACTTC. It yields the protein CASSRSRSEQYF.

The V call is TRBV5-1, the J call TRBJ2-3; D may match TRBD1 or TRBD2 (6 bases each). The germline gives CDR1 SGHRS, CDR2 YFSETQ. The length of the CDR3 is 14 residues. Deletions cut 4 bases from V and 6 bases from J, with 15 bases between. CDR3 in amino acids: CASSAVQGRDTQYF. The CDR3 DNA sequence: TGCGCCAGCAGCGCGGTTCAGGGGAGGGATACGCAGTATTTT.

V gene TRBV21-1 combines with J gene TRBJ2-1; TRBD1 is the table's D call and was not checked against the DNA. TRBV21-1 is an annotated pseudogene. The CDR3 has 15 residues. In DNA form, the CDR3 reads TGTGCCAGCAGCAAACCTTTGAACAGGCTTGATGAGCAGTTCTTC. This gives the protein CASSKPLNRLDEQFF.

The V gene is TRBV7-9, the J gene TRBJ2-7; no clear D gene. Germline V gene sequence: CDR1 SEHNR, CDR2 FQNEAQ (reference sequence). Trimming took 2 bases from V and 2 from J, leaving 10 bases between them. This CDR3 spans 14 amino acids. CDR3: CASSLSGETYEQYF. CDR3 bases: TGTGCCAGCAGCTTAAGTGGGGAAACCTACGAGCAGTACTTC.